This T cell receptor (beta chain) was obtained from a study of tumor-infiltrating lymphocytes in localized non-small cell lung cancer. Study information: Several tumor histologies, both smoking statuses, and some post-neoadjuvant chemotherapy samples were included. From each patient, both tumor and uninvolved lung, non-adjacent to tumor, were sampled.

Overall study findings and caveats: Available tissue quantity limited TCR sequencing to a patient subset. Different pieces of the same tissue were used for each assay.

Details on this clone: Its antigen is unidentified.

Here immunoSEQ multiplex PCR was the method, and the copy in TCRdb shows in-frame clones only, minus some. The sample contains about 21,000 clones, 80% of which appear only once. The receptor comes from a human donor with non-small cell lung cancer. The sample consisted of lung tumor tissue.

CDR3 nucleotide sequence: TGTGCCAGTTCTCTCGGACTCAATAGCAATCAGCCCCAGCATTTT. It is translated as CASSLGLNSNQPQHF. V is TRBV19 and J is TRBJ1-5; no definite D call. This CDR3 has 15 amino acids. Trimming took 8 bases from V and 0 from J, leaving 14 bases between them. Germline CDR1 reads LNHDA; CDR2 reads SQIVND (reference sequence).